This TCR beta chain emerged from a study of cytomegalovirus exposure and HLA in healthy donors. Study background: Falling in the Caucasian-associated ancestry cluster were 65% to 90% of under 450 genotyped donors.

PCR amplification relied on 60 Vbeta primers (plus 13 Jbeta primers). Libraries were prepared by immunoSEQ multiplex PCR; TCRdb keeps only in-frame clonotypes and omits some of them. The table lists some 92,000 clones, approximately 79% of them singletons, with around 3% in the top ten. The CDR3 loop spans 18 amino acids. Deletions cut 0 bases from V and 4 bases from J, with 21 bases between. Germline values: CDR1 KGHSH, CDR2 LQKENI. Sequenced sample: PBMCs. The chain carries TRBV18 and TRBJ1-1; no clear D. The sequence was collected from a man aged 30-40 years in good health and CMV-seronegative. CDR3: CASSPPVGIGGAATEAFF. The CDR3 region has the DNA TGTGCCAGCTCACCACCGGTGGGCATCGGAGGCGCGGCCACTGAAGCTTTCTTT.